These 5 T cell receptor beta chains came from one sample sequenced in a study of technical replicates of blood from a handful of donors. Profiling relied on immunoSEQ multiplex PCR, and the TCRdb table lists in-frame clones only, not all of them. The table lists under 95,000 clones, around 92% of them singletons. Sample: T cells isolated from PBMCs. The receptors were gathered from a human donor in good health.

This chain connects TRBV28 to TRBJ1-5; the D is unclear. The V gene lost 5 bases and the J gene lost 2 bases, with 7 bases spanning the gap. The germline CDR1 and CDR2 sequences are MDHEN and SYDVKM. The CDR3 length is 13 residues. CDR3 DNA: TGTGCCAGCAGTCGATCGGGCAATCAGCCCCAGCATTTT. This encodes CASSRSGNQPQHF.

The chain recombines TRBV5-4 with TRBJ1-2; no clear D. Germline CDR1 reads SGHNT; CDR2 reads YYREEE (reference sequence). V dropped 5 bases and J dropped 2 bases, with 10 bases sitting between them. This CDR3 contains 13 residues. DNA for the CDR3: TGTGCCAGCAGTCGGGTGGAGAACTATGGCTACACCTTC. As protein: CASSRVENYGYTF.

J is TRBJ2-2 and V is TRBV4-2, with D possibly matching TRBD2 (5 bases). The CDR3 has 15 amino acids. Germline-derived CDR1 and CDR2 are LGHNA and YNFKEQ. Trimming shortened V by 1 base and J by 4 bases, and 10 bases separated the two germline ends. CDR3 region: CASSQVASSTGELFF. The DNA for the CDR3 is TGTGCCAGCAGCCAAGTTGCTAGCAGCACCGGGGAGCTGTTTTTT.

This chain joins TRBV10-3 and TRBJ2-4; D is undetermined. V dropped 2 bases and J dropped 1 base, with 6 bases sitting between them. Germline assignment: CDR1 ENHRY and CDR2 SYGVKD. CDR3 length: 14 amino acids. CDR3 sequence (DNA): TGTGCCATCAGTGAGACCTATGCCAAAAACATTCAGTACTTC. It yields the protein CAISETYAKNIQYF.

The chain carries TRBV5-1 and TRBJ1-2; a possible D gene is TRBD1 (5 bases). V was clipped by 1 base and J by 9 bases, with 10 bases between them. CDR3 length: 12 amino acids. Germline-derived CDR1 and CDR2 are SGHRS and YFSETQ. CDR3 coding DNA: TGCGCCAGCAGCTTGCCAGGGAACCGCTACACCTTC. As protein: CASSLPGNRYTF.